The 2 T cell receptor beta chains given below trace back to one sample, sequenced in a study of shared clonotypes between healthy human individuals. Profiling relied on immunoSEQ multiplex PCR, and the TCRdb table lists in-frame clones only, not all of them. The sample includes over 850,000 clones, about 80% of them seen just once. Sequencing was carried out using memory CD4+ T cells from PBMCs. Subset here: CD45RA-negative fraction. Receptor source: a man between 18 and 35 years old in good health. Some clones in this sample may be carry-over from other donors' samples.

V usage is TRBV6-1 and J usage is TRBJ2-7; 8 nucleotides align to TRBD2. V was clipped by 1 base and J by 2 bases; unmatched bases: 10. This CDR3 has 17 residues. The germline V gene has CDR1 MNHNS and CDR2 SASEGT. CDR3 loop: CASSEGLGLAGAYEQYF. CDR3 in DNA: TGTGCCAGCAGTGAAGGTCTAGGTCTAGCGGGCGCCTACGAGCAGTACTTC.

The V call is TRBV7-8, the J call TRBJ2-1, with 9 bases identical to TRBD1. The CDR3 sequence is 17 residues long. V shed 5 bases, J shed 1 base, and the junction held 9 bases outside the gene matches. The germline V gene encodes CDR1 SGHVS and CDR2 FQNEAQ. The CDR3 sequence is CASSRTGGPGSYNEQFF. The DNA for the CDR3 is TGTGCCAGCAGCCGAACAGGGGGCCCTGGGTCCTACAATGAGCAGTTCTTC.